The 25 T cell receptor beta chains below all came from one sample that was sequenced in a study of blood T cell repertoires in COVID-19. The assay was immunoSEQ multiplex PCR, and TCRdb's table has in-frame clones only and misses some. The sample contains about 440,000 clones, more than 70% of which appear only once. Sequences were obtained from peripheral blood. These receptors came from a woman aged 45-65 years with COVID-19, enrolled during active disease.

V gene TRBV9 combines with J gene TRBJ2-7, with D possibly matching TRBD2 (6 bases). Germline lookup yields CDR1 SGDLS and CDR2 YYNGEE. V lost 6 bases and J 3 bases, leaving 16 bases between the germline ends. The length of the CDR3 is 14 residues. CDR3 nucleotide sequence: TGTGCCAGCACCCCCGGGGACTCCCACTACGAGCAGTACTTC. Translated, it gives CASTPGDSHYEQYF.

With respect to this clone: One end of the junction varies from germline; a read error may be responsible. This chain joins TRBV7-9 and TRBJ2-3, with 8 bases aligning to TRBD2. This CDR3 region has 12 residues. Germline V gives CDR1 SEHNR, CDR2 FQNEAQ (reference sequence). Here the CDR3 DNA reads TGTGCCAGCAGCTCCTCTAGCGGGCTCAGCAATTTT. Amino acids: CASSSSSGLSNF.

J is TRBJ2-5 and V is TRBV7-2; a weak D match, TRBD2 (6 bases). This CDR3 contains 14 residues. V lost 3 bases and J lost 2, with 10 bases in between. From germline, CDR1 is SGHTA and CDR2 FQGNSA. CDR3 DNA sequence: TGTGCCAGCAGCTTGGGGGGAAGACAAGAGACCCAGTACTTC. Translation gives CASSLGGRQETQYF.

The chain links TRBV6-5 to TRBJ1-4; possible D gene TRBD1, 5 bases. The V end lost 2 bases, the J end lost 5 bases, and 12 bases lay between the germline ends. CDR3 size: 15 residues. The germline V gene has CDR1 MNHEY and CDR2 SVGAGI. The CDR3 is CASSYQGNPNEKLFF. The CDR3 DNA reads TGTGCCAGCAGTTACCAGGGCAACCCGAATGAAAAACTGTTTTTT.

There are a few counts of this clone. This CDR3 is also generated by other DNA sequences in the sample. This chain links TRBV3-1 (or the pseudogene TRBV3-2) with TRBJ1-1, with a weak D call TRBD1 (5 bases). Trimming cost V 6 bases and J 0 bases, with 8 bases left between them. CDR1 is LGHDT and CDR2 is YNNKEL in the germline V gene (reference sequence). This CDR3 has 13 amino acids. The CDR3: CASSRQMNTEAFF. As DNA, the CDR3 is TGTGCCAGCAGTCGACAGATGAACACTGAAGCTTTCTTT.

This sequence joins TRBV5-5 and TRBJ1-1, with 12 bases identical to TRBD1. The CDR3 is 13 residues long. CDR1 is SGHKS and CDR2 is YYEKEE in the germline V gene (reference sequence). The trim removed 8 bases at V and 11 bases at J, leaving 10 bases unmatched. The CDR3 here is CASTGTGGVRAFF. The CDR3 nucleotides read TGTGCCAGTACCGGGACAGGGGGCGTAAGGGCTTTCTTT.

A single count supports this clone. This chain links TRBV6-6 with TRBJ2-7, with 9 bases lining up with TRBD1. Germline assignment: CDR1 MNHNY and CDR2 SVGAGI (reference sequence). This CDR3 is built from 15 residues. V lost 0 bases and J lost 4; bases outside the gene matches: 4. For the CDR3, the DNA is TGTGCCAGCAGTTACTCTCCACAGGGGGCATACGAGCAGTACTTC. Residues: CASSYSPQGAYEQYF.

The chain recombines TRBV24-1 with TRBJ2-2; TRBD2 agrees at 12 bases. The CDR3 contains 16 residues. CDR1 KGHDR and CDR2 SFDVKD come from the germline V gene. Trimming at V came to 4 bases and at J to 5 bases, leaving 4 bases not matched to a gene. The DNA of the CDR3 is TGTGCCACCAGTGACTTACTAGCGGGGGGTACCGGGGAGCTGTTTTTT. Protein product: CATSDLLAGGTGELFF.

The chain is built from TRBV7-6 and TRBJ1-3, with no clear D. CDR3 length equals 16 residues. Germline V gives CDR1 SGHVS, CDR2 FNYEAQ. Trimming removed 0 bases at V and 1 base at J, with 10 bases between. CDR3 DNA sequence: TGTGCCAGCAGCTTAGCGTTATCGAGTTCTGGAAACACCATATATTTT. Its protein is CASSLALSSSGNTIYF.

The chain is built from TRBV19 and TRBJ1-1, with D possibly being TRBD1 (6 bases). Looked up from germline, CDR1 is LNHDA and CDR2 is SQIVND (reference sequence). Trimming took off 7 bases at V and 11 bases at J, with 29 bases between the two ends. The CDR3 has 16 residues. DNA of the CDR3: TGTGCCAGTAAACCCCCGCGGACAGCAAGAGAAGTGGGTGCTTTCTTT. It codes for CASKPPRTAREVGAFF.

The V gene is TRBV5-6, the J gene TRBJ1-1, with D uncertain. Looked up from germline, CDR1 is SGHDT and CDR2 is YYEEEE. The CDR3 is 14 amino acids. The germline V and J ends were trimmed by 1 base and 0 bases, with 7 bases remaining between them. The CDR3 region is CASSLRGLNTEAFF. The CDR3 bases are TGTGCCAGCAGCTTGCGGGGTTTGAACACTGAAGCTTTCTTT.

The chain has TRBV14 and TRBJ1-1, with no clear D. Between the trimmed V and J ends, which lost 5 bases and 0 bases, there was a span of 13 bases. The CDR3 spans 15 residues. Germline lookup yields CDR1 SGHDN and CDR2 FVKESK. The CDR3 loop is CASSKGQRMNTEAFF. The DNA for the CDR3 is TGTGCCAGCAGCAAAGGGCAGCGGATGAACACTGAAGCTTTCTTT.

This chain links TRBV28 with TRBJ1-1; a weak D match, TRBD1 (6 bases). The CDR3 covers 12 residues. V was pared by 4 bases and J by 10 bases, with 13 bases between. The germline gives CDR1 MDHEN, CDR2 SYDVKM. The CDR3 coding sequence is TGTGCCAGCAGTTCGGTGGGGGCGCGAGCTTTCTTT. Translating it yields CASSSVGARAFF.

The chain carries TRBV5-8 and TRBJ2-7, with TRBD2 as a possible D gene (5 bases). In germline, CDR1 is SGHTS, CDR2 YDEGEE. Trimming took off 4 bases at V and 4 bases at J, with 9 bases between the two ends. The CDR3 is 12 amino acids. CDR3: CASSDPGYEQYF. The CDR3 DNA follows: TGTGCCAGCAGCGATCCGGGGTACGAGCAGTACTTC.

The chain recombines TRBV12-5 with TRBJ2-1; 8 bases agree with TRBD2. The CDR3 is 14 amino acids. Germline CDR1 LGHNT, CDR2 FRNRAP. V lost 6 bases to trimming and J lost 6 bases; unmatched junction nucleotides: 7. CDR3 sequence (DNA): TGTGCTAGTGGAGTTTGGCGGGGGGTCAATGAGCAGTTCTTC. This gives the protein CASGVWRGVNEQFF.

The chain recombines TRBV29-1 with TRBJ2-1, with D possibly matching TRBD2 (5 bases). CDR3 length: 12 residues. Trimming took 1 base from V and 6 from J, leaving 7 bases between them. Per the germline V gene, CDR1 is SQVTM and CDR2 is ANQGSEA. The CDR3 here is CSVEGGINEQFF. DNA of the CDR3: TGCAGCGTTGAAGGAGGGATCAATGAGCAGTTCTTC.

J is TRBJ2-5 and V is TRBV3-1 (or the pseudogene TRBV3-2), with D hard to call. Trimming took 3 bases from V and 7 from J, leaving 9 bases between them. This CDR3 spans 12 amino acids. The germline gives CDR1 LGHDT, CDR2 YNNKEL (reference sequence). CDR3: CASSHGPATQYF. The DNA of the CDR3 is TGTGCCAGCAGCCATGGCCCCGCGACCCAGTACTTC.

The chain links TRBV28 to TRBJ2-2; maybe TRBD2 (6 bases). Trimming shortened V by 6 bases and J by 5 bases, and 13 bases separated the two germline ends. The CDR3 contains 14 residues. Germline CDR1 and CDR2: MDHEN and SYDVKM. The CDR3, as DNA: TGTGCCAGCAGCAGACAAGCGGGTACCGGGGAGCTGTTTTTT. This sequence encodes CASSRQAGTGELFF.

The sample holds one count of this clone. The V gene is TRBV7-2, the J gene TRBJ1-2; 8 bases fit TRBD1. CDR3 length: 15 amino acids. Germline-derived CDR1 and CDR2 are SGHTA and FQGNSA. V shed 4 bases, J shed 0 bases, and the junction held 4 bases outside the gene matches. The CDR3 protein is CASSSLTGANYGYTF. Here the CDR3 DNA reads TGTGCCAGCAGCTCCTTGACAGGGGCTAACTATGGCTACACCTTC.

The gene calls are TRBV5-1 and TRBJ1-3, with TRBD1 matching 9 bases. The germline CDR1 and CDR2 sequences are SGHRS and YFSETQ. J gave up 4 bases and V 5 bases, and 7 bases lay outside the gene matches. This CDR3 spans 15 amino acids. The CDR3, as DNA: TGCGCCAGCAGGGGGACAGGGCCTTTAGGAAACACCATATATTTT. Translating it yields CASRGTGPLGNTIYF.

V gene TRBV7-9 combines with J gene TRBJ2-3; 8 positions agree with TRBD1. This CDR3 has 16 amino acids. Losses at the gene ends were 3 bases for V and 6 bases for J; bases not matched to a gene: 11. Germline CDR1 SEHNR, CDR2 FQNEAQ (reference sequence). In DNA form, the CDR3 reads TGTGCCAGCAGCTTCCAACTTGGACAGGGTCGGGATACGCAGTATTTT. Translation: CASSFQLGQGRDTQYF.

This clone has ten or more counts. The chain couples TRBV7-2 to TRBJ2-6; no clear D. V lost 3 bases and J 9 bases, leaving 9 bases between the germline ends. The CDR3 loop spans 13 amino acids. Germline-derived CDR1 and CDR2 are SGHTA and FQGNSA. The CDR3 bases are TGTGCCAGCAGCTTTCAGGCAGGCAACGTCCTGACTTTC. This gives the protein CASSFQAGNVLTF.

The J gene is TRBJ2-3, the V gene TRBV5-1, with 8 positions matching TRBD1. V lost 0 bases, J lost 6 bases, and 12 bases stayed unmatched. The germline CDR1 and CDR2 sequences are SGHRS and YFSETQ. This CDR3 is built from 17 residues. CDR3 residues: CASSLGRLGQGMDTQYF. DNA for the CDR3: TGCGCCAGCAGCTTGGGGCGATTAGGACAGGGCATGGATACGCAGTATTTT.

The rearrangement links TRBV11-2 to TRBJ2-1; the match to TRBD2 covers 8 bases. CDR3 length: 16 residues. The J segment lost 0 bases and the V segment lost 1 base, leaving 2 bases of the junction unmatched. The germline V gene encodes CDR1 SGHAT and CDR2 FQNNGV. CDR3 DNA: TGTGCCAGCAGCTTAGCGGCGGGGGGCTCCTACAATGAGCAGTTCTTC. It yields the protein CASSLAAGGSYNEQFF.

This chain links TRBV15 with TRBJ1-4; D may be TRBD1 (5 bases). Germline CDR1 is LNHNV and CDR2 is YYDKDF (reference sequence). Trimming stripped 5 bases from V and 6 bases from J, with 13 bases between. The CDR3 is 14 amino acids. DNA of the CDR3: TGTGCCACCAGCCAAAGACAGACGGATGAAAAACTGTTTTTT. Amino acids: CATSQRQTDEKLFF.